What follows describes a single T cell receptor beta chain. Its antigen remains unidentified. Nothing much larger sits one base from this clone, and base qualities are not available. TCR CDR3 regions were amplified from genomic DNA by multiplex PCR using the deep immunoSEQ assay. Extracted genomic DNA from each cell subset was distributed evenly across all wells of several immunoSEQ 96-well plates, and each plate was treated as a replicate. For sorted subsets, about 200 ng genomic DNA, equal to about 30,000 T cell genomes, was loaded into each replicate PCR. The purified libraries were quantified using a Qubit 3.0 fluorometer, sized with a Bioanalyzer 2100, and then quantified again using the KAPA Library Quantification kit. A separate single-read 150-cycle Illumina NextSeq 550 flow cell was used to sequence each immunoSEQ 96-well plate. The authors' pipeline ran thus. The immunoSEQ output contained only junctional sequences without quality scores, so filtering could not match that applied to full-length reads. To assign V/J genes and CDR3, sequences were annotated using PyIR, a Python wrapper for IgBLAST v1.9, with IMGT germline references. Reads were filtered out if the reads had weak V/J assignments (E-value above 1e-6), no CDR3, stop codons, out-of-frame junctions, or ambiguous translated residues. V3J clonotypes were defined as sequences sharing an identical inferred V gene, J gene, and CDR3 amino acid sequence. The percentage overlap between two repertoires was calculated by dividing the number of shared unique clonotypes by the size of the smaller repertoire. RTK rarefaction, the Chao1 estimator, and Recon v2.1 estimates of unobserved clonotypes were used to assess repertoire richness. For all TCRbeta clonotypes obtained by the gDNA method from a handful of donors, generation probabilities were computed with OLGA. TCRdb limited this immuneACCESS table to in-frame rearrangements with V and J called. A share of clones is missing; checked studies link under half to unresolved V genes, and the rest is unexplained. V, J and clone size are taken as reported in that table, and D and trimming were inferred from the DNA itself. The sample profile shows about 1 million clones; under 80% of them were found once. About 1.5% of the sample is taken by the ten largest.

Healthy HIV-negative adults with no recently reported acute infections or vaccinations were included as donors. All donors were Caucasian adults living in Nashville, Tennessee, USA. CD4+ T cells were enriched through magnetic negative selection, after which naive cells were positively selected on CD45RA and the remaining negative fraction served as the memory subset. Blood was collected by leukapheresis, and PBMCs were isolated by Ficoll-Histopaque density gradient centrifugation and then cryopreserved in liquid nitrogen vapor phase. Purity and quantity of every magnetically sorted T cell population were checked by analytical flow cytometry. Genomic DNA was isolated from every sorted fraction and measured by UV absorbance on a Nanodrop 2000c. CDR1 SGDLS and CDR2 YYNGEE were looked up in the germline V gene. The CDR3 numbers 16 residues from cysteine through phenylalanine. Solely the CDR3 DNA is kept, with 48 bases framed from the first base. V trim: 3 bases; J trim: 0 bases; unmatched bases: 5.

The data were obtained in a study of shared clonotypes between healthy human individuals (TCRdb year 2020). In terms of the full investigation: The cohort comprised a couple of women and a few men aged 18 to 49 years. For each donor, CD4 naive and CD4 memory were each given three plates, CD8 naive was given two plates, and CD8 memory was given one plate. The study deeply sequenced blood TCR repertoires of 5 or 6 healthy adults to estimate repertoire size and the extent of clonotype sharing between individuals. To increase sequencing depth and limit assay-specific biases, TCR repertoire library preparation and sequencing were carried out by different laboratories using diverse techniques. Between about 0.8 and 8.9 billion PBMCs per donor were obtained by leukapheresis. What the research found in general, with its limitations: Incomplete sequencing was indicated by rarefaction of sorted-subset datasets, despite the large sequencing depth. Sampling was limited to blood, and TCR repertoires in tissue likely differ from TCR repertoires in blood. Compared with non-shared clonotypes, clonotypes shared by all four sorted-subset donors had higher generation probabilities. About 4.5% of naive CD4, around 4% of naive CD8, approximately 2.2% of memory CD4, and about 0.4% of memory CD8 clonotypes were shared across four donors. Pairwise subsampling indicated that sequencing depth was expected to affect the degree of clonotype sharing among donors. Larger estimated clonotype richness was generally found for naive subsets than for memory subsets. Because the study included a small number of donors, the genetic and exposure-history diversity represented was limited.

The source of this sequence is a man younger than 35 in good health. Sequencing used memory CD4+ T cells sorted from blood. Per the publication, the cell subset or site label means: CD45RA-negative fraction. The chain is made from TRBV9 and TRBJ2-2; 7 of the junction bases match TRBD1. The CDR3 loop reads CASSARTGSNTGELFF. The DNA reads as follows: TGTGCCAGCAGCGCGAGGACAGGCTCGAACACCGGGGAGCTGTTTTTT.